The 31 T cell receptor beta chains below all came from one sample that was sequenced in a study of T-cell reconstitution after alpha-beta-depleted transplantation in children. Unique molecular identifiers were built into the TCRbeta library. TCRdb ran MiXCR on the PCR reads and lists one entry per CDR3 protein. The sample includes hundreds of thousands of distinct CDR3 sequences, less than 15% of them seen just once. The material was PBMCs, obtained before TCRalphabeta/CD19-depleted stem cell transplant. The receptors were gathered from a girl aged 2 to 10 with congenital amegakaryocytic thrombocytopenia, due to receive a stem cell transplant.

This clonotype was observed many times. The rearrangement joins TRBV20-1 to TRBJ1-1; D unclear. The CDR3 totals 14 residues. The germline gives CDR1 DFQATT, CDR2 SNEGSKA (reference sequence). The V end lost 1 base, the J end lost 5 bases, and 14 bases lay between the germline ends. The CDR3 nucleotides read TGCAGTGCTAGAGTAGGAGGGATGGAGACTGAAGCTTTCTTT. Its protein is CSARVGGMETEAFF.

This clonotype showed up many times. This chain joins TRBV20-1 and TRBJ2-3, with 8 nucleotides matching TRBD2. V trimming: 2 bases; J trimming: 2 bases; junction bases outside the gene matches: 15. The CDR3 is 18 residues long. Germline values: CDR1 DFQATT, CDR2 SNEGSKA (reference sequence). The CDR3 DNA follows: TGCAGTGCTAGAACCGGGACATGGGCTAGCGGGTCCACAGATACGCAGTATTTT. Translating it yields CSARTGTWASGSTDTQYF.

This clonotype was detected ten times or more. The chain combines TRBV12-3 or TRBV12-4 with TRBJ2-5; weak D call: TRBD2 (6 bases). The CDR3 runs 15 residues. Trimming left V 5 bases short and J 5 bases short, with 18 bases between. The CDR3 region is CASSRSAGSWETQYF. The CDR3 bases are TGTGCCAGCAGTAGGAGCGCGGGGAGTTGGGAGACCCAGTACTTC.

This clonotype was detected ten times or more. The rearrangement links TRBV20-1 to TRBJ2-7; unclear D gene. The CDR3 covers 14 residues. Germline values: CDR1 DFQATT, CDR2 SNEGSKA (reference sequence). Trimming removed 1 base from V and 2 bases from J, with 12 bases in between. In DNA, the CDR3 is TGCAGTGCTAGAGCTTCTATGGCAACCTACGAGCAGTACTTC. It codes for CSARASMATYEQYF.

This clonotype was observed at least ten times. The chain links TRBV6-5 to TRBJ2-5; tentative D call: TRBD2 (5 bases). This CDR3 has 14 amino acids. Trimming shortened V by 0 bases and J by 5 bases, and 10 bases separated the two germline ends. Germline CDR1 reads MNHEY; CDR2 reads SVGAGI. In DNA, the CDR3 is TGTGCCAGCAGTTACTCGCACGGGATGGAGACCCAGTACTTC. Protein: CASSYSHGMETQYF.

This clonotype was counted at least ten times. The V call is TRBV2, the J call TRBJ2-1, with D uncertain. CDR1 is SNHLY and CDR2 is FYNNEI in the germline V gene. The CDR3 is 10 residues long. Trimming cost V 8 bases and J 9 bases, with 8 bases left between them. The CDR3 protein is CASLDAEQFF. For the CDR3, the DNA is TGTGCCAGCTTAGATGCTGAGCAGTTCTTC.

The chain links TRBV5-1 to TRBJ2-3, with a weak D call TRBD1 (6 bases). Germline values: CDR1 SGHRS, CDR2 YFSETQ. V was clipped by 0 bases and J by 5 bases, with 13 bases between them. This CDR3 contains 15 residues. The CDR3 here is CASSLGGQIQDTQYF. The CDR3 coding sequence is TGCGCCAGCAGCTTGGGCGGACAGATTCAAGATACGCAGTATTTT. The whole variable domain, remainder taken from reference TRBV5-1 and TRBJ2-3, is KAGVTQTPRYLIKTRGQQVTLSCSPISGHRSVSWYQQTPGQGLQFLFEYFSETQRNKGNFPGRFSGRQFSNSRSEMNVSTLELGDSALYLCASSLGGQIQDTQYFGPGTRLTVL.

On this clonotype itself: Germline is not matched at one junction end, which may reflect a read error. V and J are TRBV15 and TRBJ1-6; no clear D gene. The V gene's germline CDR1 is LNHNV and CDR2 YYDKDF (reference sequence). The length of the CDR3 is 15 residues. The chain's CDR3 is CATGRVGGFNSPLHF. The CDR3 DNA reads as TGTGCCACCGGCAGAGTAGGAGGGTTTAATTCACCCCTCCACTTT.

This clonotype was recorded a few times. This chain joins TRBV5-1 and TRBJ2-5; 10 positions match TRBD2. The germline gives CDR1 SGHRS, CDR2 YFSETQ. The CDR3 contains 17 residues. V gave up 4 bases and J gave up 2 bases; unmatched junction bases: 11. The CDR3 is CASSLRTSGTLQETQYF. The DNA of the CDR3 is TGCGCCAGCAGCCTCCGAACTAGCGGGACCTTACAAGAGACCCAGTACTTC.

V and J are TRBV20-1 and TRBJ2-1; 8 bases are shared with TRBD2. Germline V gene sequence: CDR1 DFQATT, CDR2 SNEGSKA (reference sequence). V gave up 3 bases and J gave up 8 bases; unmatched junction bases: 6. The CDR3 sequence is 13 residues long. The CDR3 nucleotides are TGCAGTGCTAGCTTTCGGGAGGGGTATGAGCAGTTCTTC. This translates into CSASFREGYEQFF.

As to this clonotype: A much larger clonotype is one base distant, so this may be a read error. J is TRBJ2-1 and V is TRBV4-1; D gene unclear. The V gene's germline CDR1 is MGHRA and CDR2 YSYEKL. CDR3 size: 15 residues. The CDR3 here is CASRADHSPNKEQFF. In DNA, the CDR3 is TGCGCCAGCAGGGCGGACCACAGTCCCAACAAGGAGCAGTTCTTC.

This clonotype appeared many times. The chain links TRBV5-1 to TRBJ2-2; D might be TRBD1 (5 bases). The CDR3 is made up of 12 amino acids. Germline assignment: CDR1 SGHRS and CDR2 YFSETQ. V shed 8 bases and J shed 7 bases, with 12 bases lying between them. The CDR3 coding sequence is TGCGCCAGTGGGGCCCTAGACGGGGAGCTGTTTTTT. Its translation: CASGALDGELFF.

This clonotype was detected a few times. The chain has TRBV9 and TRBJ2-2; either TRBD1 or TRBD2 may fit D (6 bases each). The CDR3 contains 14 residues. Germline V gives CDR1 SGDLS, CDR2 YYNGEE. V gave up 4 bases and J gave up 7 bases, with 14 bases separating them. The CDR3 coding sequence is TGTGCCAGCAGCCCAAGGGGGACTGGCGGGGAGCTGTTTTTT. Protein sequence: CASSPRGTGGELFF.

This clonotype was detected only a few times. The rearrangement uses TRBV20-1 and TRBJ2-3; no reliable D call. Germline CDR1 and CDR2: DFQATT and SNEGSKA (reference sequence). This CDR3 is 15 amino acids long. The V end lost 0 bases, the J end lost 6 bases, and 16 bases lay between the germline ends. CDR3 nucleotides: TGCAGTGCTAGAGATACGGTCACCCAGGCGGATACGCAGTATTTT. Its translation: CSARDTVTQADTQYF.

This clonotype was observed many times. The rearrangement links TRBV20-1 to TRBJ1-1, with D uncertain. The CDR3 has 14 amino acids. Germline CDR1 DFQATT, CDR2 SNEGSKA (reference sequence). Trimming stripped 3 bases from V and 4 bases from J, with 15 bases between. The chain's CDR3 is CSASLGSAGTEAFF. Written as DNA, the CDR3 is TGCAGTGCTAGTCTGGGTTCGGCGGGCACTGAAGCTTTCTTT.

This clonotype was counted at least ten times. This chain connects TRBV29-1 to TRBJ2-2; TRBD2 matches 7 bases. This CDR3 is 13 amino acids long. Germline lookup yields CDR1 SQVTM and CDR2 ANQGSEA. Trimming removed 4 bases from V and 4 bases from J; junction bases left unmatched: 3. This CDR3 reads CSVGSGITGELFF. The CDR3 bases are TGCAGCGTTGGAAGCGGGATCACCGGGGAGCTGTTTTTT.

This clonotype was seen ten or more times. The chain links TRBV20-1 to TRBJ2-7; 9 positions match TRBD1. Germline lookup yields CDR1 DFQATT and CDR2 SNEGSKA (reference sequence). CDR3 length equals 14 residues. Germline trimming cut 3 bases from V and 2 bases from J; bases unmatched to any gene: 5. CDR3 in DNA: TGCAGTGCTAGGGACAGGGGTGAAACCTACGAGCAGTACTTC. This codes for CSARDRGETYEQYF.

The rearrangement uses TRBV14 and TRBJ2-1; no reliable D call. The CDR3 is made up of 14 amino acids. The germline V and J ends were trimmed by 2 bases and 3 bases, with 8 bases remaining between them. Germline CDR1 SGHDN, CDR2 FVKESK. In nucleotides, the CDR3 is TGTGCCAGCAGCCAACAGACAAGCTACAATGAGCAGTTCTTC. The encoded protein is CASSQQTSYNEQFF.

In this sample, this clonotype turned up many times. This sequence joins TRBV3-1 and TRBJ2-5; possibly TRBD2 for D (6 bases). Trimming removed 3 bases from V and 3 bases from J, with 17 bases in between. CDR1 LGHDT and CDR2 YNNKEL come from the germline V gene (reference sequence). This CDR3 is built from 16 residues. CDR3 nucleotides: TGTGCCAGCAGCCATTCCTCCGGGACTCAAGAAGAGACCCAGTACTTC. The encoded protein is CASSHSSGTQEETQYF.

About this clonotype: Compared with germline, one end of the junction differs, possibly owing to a read error. The chain employs TRBV5-4 and TRBJ2-2; 11 bases line up with TRBD2. This CDR3 has 16 amino acids. CDR1 is SGHNT and CDR2 is YYREEE in the germline V gene (reference sequence). The CDR3 DNA reads as TGCGCCAGCAGCGCACTAGCGGGAGCTAACACCGGGGAGCTGTTTTTT. Protein product: CASSALAGANTGELFF.

This clonotype was observed many times. The chain links TRBV5-1 to TRBJ2-1, with D possibly matching TRBD1 (6 bases). With 1 base removed from V and 5 bases from J, the gap between germline ends came to 13 bases. Per the germline V gene, CDR1 is SGHRS and CDR2 is YFSETQ. This CDR3 contains 15 residues. The CDR3 is CASSLLSRQDNEQFF. The CDR3 DNA reads TGCGCCAGCAGCTTGCTAAGCCGACAGGACAATGAGCAGTTCTTC.

The chain combines TRBV20-1 with TRBJ2-5; 7 nucleotides align to TRBD2. Germline loops: CDR1 DFQATT, CDR2 SNEGSKA (reference sequence). CDR3 length: 14 residues. With V trimmed by 5 bases and J by 4 bases, 10 bases remained unmatched. The CDR3 sequence: CSARTPSGRETQYF. The CDR3 DNA reads TGCAGTGCTCGGACCCCTAGCGGTCGAGAGACCCAGTACTTC.

This clonotype occurred many times. The V and J genes are TRBV7-2 and TRBJ2-1, with TRBD1 matching 10 bases. This CDR3 contains 13 residues. Germline V gene lookup returns CDR1 SGHTA and CDR2 FQGNSA. V lost 5 bases and J lost 11; bases outside the gene matches: 6. The CDR3 nucleotides are TGTGCCAGCAGCCTACGGGACAGGGGCAAGCAGTTCTTC. Protein: CASSLRDRGKQFF. The entire variable domain, with the rest obtained from reference TRBV7-2 and TRBJ2-1, is as follows: GAGVSQSPSNKVTEKGKDVELRCDPISGHTALYWYRQSLGQGLEFLIYFQGNSAPDKSGLPSDRFSAERTGGSVSTLTIQRTQQEDSAVYLCASSLRDRGKQFFGPGTRLTVL.

This clonotype has just a few counts. This sequence joins TRBV10-3 and TRBJ2-1; D unresolved. The germline V and J ends were trimmed by 4 bases and 1 base, with 8 bases remaining between them. CDR1 is ENHRY and CDR2 is SYGVKD in the germline V gene. The CDR3 sequence is 14 residues long. In DNA form, the CDR3 reads TGTGCCATCAGTGGGCAGAAGTCCTACAATGAGCAGTTCTTC. Translating gives CAISGQKSYNEQFF.

Worth noting for this clonotype: A read error is possible here, since a much larger clone lies one base away. The chain carries TRBV10-2 and TRBJ1-2, with 10 positions matching TRBD1. Germline V gives CDR1 WSHSY, CDR2 SAAADI. The CDR3 is 16 amino acids. In DNA, the CDR3 is TGCGCCAGCAAGCCGGGACAGGGGAGGGGGTACTATGGCGACACCTTC. It is translated as CASKPGQGRGYYGDTF.

This clonotype was seen ten or more times. This chain links TRBV9 with TRBJ2-2; D is unclear. CDR3 length equals 14 residues. Trimming took 3 bases from V and 0 from J, leaving 6 bases between them. Germline V CDR1 and CDR2: SGDLS, YYNGEE. The CDR3 DNA is TGTGCCAGCAGCGCCGGGCCGAACACCGGGGAGCTGTTTTTT. This translates into CASSAGPNTGELFF.

The chain recombines TRBV7-9 with TRBJ2-7, with D hard to call. The CDR3 consists of 13 residues. Trimming stripped 5 bases from V and 2 bases from J, with 10 bases between. CDR1 SEHNR and CDR2 FQNEAQ come from the germline V gene (reference sequence). This CDR3 reads CASSSPLAYEQYF. In nucleotides, the CDR3 is TGTGCCAGCAGCAGCCCCTTGGCCTACGAGCAGTACTTC.

This sequence joins TRBV2 and TRBJ2-7, with TRBD2 matching over 13 bases. V lost 5 bases, J lost 4 bases, and 5 bases stayed unmatched. Germline lookup yields CDR1 SNHLY and CDR2 FYNNEI. This CDR3 comprises 15 residues. The CDR3 region is CASSRRTSGSYEQYF. Here the CDR3 DNA reads TGTGCCAGCAGTCGGAGGACTAGCGGGAGTTACGAGCAGTACTTC.

The V call is TRBV7-6, the J call TRBJ1-3; D uncertain. Germline V gene lookup returns CDR1 SGHVS and CDR2 FNYEAQ. The CDR3 has 16 residues. The germline V and J ends were trimmed by 6 bases and 4 bases, with 19 bases remaining between them. CDR3 nucleotide sequence: TGTGCCAGCAGTCCCGGGTATACAGCGCGAGGAAACACCATATATTTT. This codes for CASSPGYTARGNTIYF.

The rearrangement joins TRBV19 to TRBJ2-3; D unclear. V lost 6 bases and J 2 bases, leaving 12 bases between the germline ends. The CDR3 contains 14 residues. Per the germline V gene, CDR1 is LNHDA and CDR2 is SQIVND (reference sequence). The CDR3 loop reads CASSQGPVTDTQYF. The CDR3 DNA follows: TGTGCCAGTAGCCAAGGCCCGGTCACAGATACGCAGTATTTT.

This clonotype occurred many times. This chain links TRBV10-3 with TRBJ1-3; tentative D call: TRBD1 (5 bases). CDR3 length: 14 amino acids. Trimming took off 3 bases at V and 4 bases at J, with 10 bases between the two ends. CDR1 and CDR2 (germline): ENHRY, SYGVKD. The CDR3 DNA reads TGTGCCATCAGTGACCTCCCAGGGGGAAACACCATATATTTT. Amino acid sequence: CAISDLPGGNTIYF.